The present TCR beta chain was sequenced within a study of OX40 agonist ivuxolimab in advanced cancers. Generated by immunoSEQ multiplex PCR, the TCRdb table keeps only in-frame clones and is missing some. The table includes around 94,000 clones, 80% to 90% detected once. CDR3 length: 16 amino acids. Germline-derived CDR1 and CDR2 are MDHEN and SYDVKM. J lost 1 base, V lost 6 bases, and 9 bases had no gene match. Sequenced material: CD4+ or CD8+ T cells sorted from blood, taken in a trial of the OX40 agonist ivuxolimab. The clonotype comes from an adult with an advanced solid tumor such as melanoma, head and neck, liver or kidney cancer. The rearrangement links TRBV28 to TRBJ2-7, with TRBD1 matching 10 bases. In DNA form, the CDR3 reads TGTGCCAGCAGAAGCCCGAGGACAGGGGGTTCCTACGAGCAGTACTTC. This codes for CASRSPRTGGSYEQYF.